These 22 T cell receptor beta chains were all obtained from the same sample, sequenced in a study of type 1 regulatory T cells. In TCRdb, the reads were re-called with MiXCR into one record per CDR3 protein. This sample yields roughly 67,000 distinct CDR3 sequences, of which nearly 65% are seen a single time; 7.6% belongs to the top ten. These TCRs' antigens remain unknown. Input material: cultured T cells, either the whole culture or a sorted T cell fraction (not recorded which). Indicated subset: Tr1-enriched cell product generated in vitro against host alloantigens. The origin of the receptors is a human donor in good health.

V is TRBV27 and J is TRBJ2-7, with TRBD1 matching over 9 bases. The junction had 9 bases not matched to a gene; V was cut back by 7 bases and J by 5 bases. This CDR3 region has 14 residues. Germline V gene data show CDR1 as MNHEY and CDR2 as SMNVEV (reference sequence). CDR3 sequence (DNA): TGTGCCAGCAAAAGGACAGGGGCCCTTGACGAGCAGTACTTC. As protein: CASKRTGALDEQYF.

CDR3 region: CASSNPWASGSPYNEQFF. DNA for the CDR3: TGTGCCAGCAGTAACCCTTGGGCTAGCGGGAGCCCCTACAATGAGCAGTTCTTC. V is TRBV12-3 or TRBV12-4 and J is TRBJ2-1; 10 nucleotides line up with TRBD2. V gave up 5 bases and J gave up 2 bases; unmatched junction bases: 12. The CDR3 is 18 amino acids.

This chain links TRBV13 with TRBJ2-3; 10 nucleotides match TRBD2. Looked up from germline, CDR1 is PRHDT and CDR2 is FYEKMQ (reference sequence). J gave up 0 bases and V 4 bases, and 7 bases lay outside the gene matches. The CDR3 runs 17 residues. The CDR3 region is CASSYKKGLASTDTQYF. CDR3 nucleotides: TGTGCCAGCAGCTACAAGAAGGGACTAGCGAGCACAGATACGCAGTATTTT.

The chain couples TRBV6-1 to TRBJ1-1, with a weak D call TRBD1 (6 bases). Germline V gives CDR1 MNHNS, CDR2 SASEGT. The CDR3 is 11 residues long. The V gene lost 10 bases and the J gene lost 6 bases, with 12 bases spanning the gap. CDR3 region: CAIQGWAEAFF. The CDR3 DNA reads as TGTGCCATACAGGGATGGGCTGAAGCTTTCTTT.

V and J are TRBV27 and TRBJ1-2, with D hard to call. V was cut by 8 bases and J by 3 bases, with 19 bases left in between. Germline CDR1 reads MNHEY; CDR2 reads SMNVEV (reference sequence). This CDR3 is built from 15 residues. CDR3 in DNA: TGTGCCAGCGCCGGTTCGGAGATTAACTACTATGGCTACACCTTC. This sequence encodes CASAGSEINYYGYTF.

V gene TRBV15 combines with J gene TRBJ2-3; D might be TRBD2 (5 bases). Germline CDR1 reads LNHNV; CDR2 reads YYDKDF (reference sequence). V shed 0 bases and J shed 0 bases, with 10 bases lying between them. This CDR3 spans 16 amino acids. The CDR3 here is CATSRDKVASTDTQYF. Written as DNA, the CDR3 is TGTGCCACCAGCAGAGACAAAGTAGCGAGCACAGATACGCAGTATTTT.

The chain couples TRBV3-1 to TRBJ1-5; 8 positions match TRBD1. V shed 4 bases, J shed 2 bases, and the junction held 7 bases outside the gene matches. The germline CDR1 and CDR2 sequences are LGHDT and YNNKEL (reference sequence). CDR3 size: 16 residues. The CDR3 nucleotides read TGTGCCAGCAGCCCCCAGGACAGGGCGTGCAATCAGCCCCAGCATTTT. Translation: CASSPQDRACNQPQHF.

The chain is built from TRBV12-2 and TRBJ2-3; the D call of TRBD2 is as the table states it, not checked on the DNA. TRBV12-2 counts as a pseudogene. CDR3 length: 14 amino acids. The chain's CDR3 is CASRFGTTTDTQYF. CDR3 sequence (DNA): TGTGCAAGTCGCTTCGGGACTACGACAGATACGCAGTATTTT.

The CDR3 DNA reads TGTGCCAGCAGTGGACCGATTCAGCCCCAGCATTTT. Translating it yields CASSGPIQPQHF. This chain joins TRBV6-1 and TRBJ1-5; D uncertain. V gave up 4 bases and J gave up 6 bases, with 7 bases separating them. The CDR3 consists of 12 residues. CDR1 MNHNS and CDR2 SASEGT come from the germline V gene.

The chain employs TRBV24-1 and TRBJ2-2, with D perhaps matching TRBD1 (6 bases). V was pared by 1 base and J by 2 bases, with 22 bases between. CDR1 is KGHDR and CDR2 is SFDVKD in the germline V gene. This CDR3 has 20 amino acids. The CDR3 region is CATSDLPEQGQNLNTGELFF. In nucleotides, the CDR3 is TGTGCCACCAGTGATTTACCGGAGCAGGGGCAGAATTTAAACACCGGGGAGCTGTTTTTT.

The V gene is TRBV9, the J gene TRBJ1-1, with D possibly being TRBD1 (5 bases). The CDR3 loop spans 11 amino acids. The V end lost 7 bases, the J end lost 11 bases, and 15 bases lay between the germline ends. The germline gives CDR1 SGDLS, CDR2 YYNGEE. The CDR3 coding sequence is TGTGCCAGCGTCTCAGAAGGGGTTGCTTTCTTT. This gives the protein CASVSEGVAFF. The full variable domain, in which reference TRBV9 and TRBJ1-1 provide the parts outside the CDR3, is DSGVTQTPKHLITATGQRVTLRCSPRSGDLSVYWYQQSLDQGLQFLIQYYNGEERAKGNILERFSAQQFPDLHSELNLSSLELGDSALYFCASVSEGVAFFGQGTRLTVV.

This clonotype was observed a few times. The chain is built from TRBV12-3 or TRBV12-4 and TRBJ2-2; TRBD2 matches 12 bases. V was clipped by 11 bases and J by 5 bases; unmatched bases: 3. The CDR3 contains 13 residues. The CDR3 spells CAGLAGRTGELFF. The CDR3 nucleotides are TGTGCCGGACTAGCGGGACGAACCGGGGAGCTGTTTTTT.

This clonotype was observed a single time. The V and J genes are TRBV5-1 and TRBJ2-1; 7 nucleotides line up with TRBD2. The CDR3 runs 19 residues. Germline V lookup: CDR1 SGHRS, CDR2 YFSETQ. J gave up 0 bases and V 3 bases, and 15 bases lay outside the gene matches. The CDR3 nucleotides read TGCGCCAGCAGCTCACGAGGGGTGTCGGGAGGCAGCTCCTACAATGAGCAGTTCTTC. Translation: CASSSRGVSGGSSYNEQFF. Complete variable domain (other parts from reference TRBV5-1 and TRBJ2-1): KAGVTQTPRYLIKTRGQQVTLSCSPISGHRSVSWYQQTPGQGLQFLFEYFSETQRNKGNFPGRFSGRQFSNSRSEMNVSTLELGDSALYLCASSSRGVSGGSSYNEQFFGPGTRLTVL.

This clonotype was detected a few times. The CDR3 DNA is TGTGCCAGCAGCTTAGCGGGGGGGTGGAGGGGGATGAACACTGAAGCTTTCTTT. It translates to CASSLAGGWRGMNTEAFF. This chain joins TRBV7-2 and TRBJ1-1; the D gene is possibly TRBD1 (6 bases). V gave up 0 bases and J gave up 0 bases, with 17 bases separating them. Germline V lookup: CDR1 SGHTA, CDR2 FQGNSA. This CDR3 has 18 amino acids.

The rearrangement links TRBV5-4 to TRBJ2-1; weak D call: TRBD2 (5 bases). CDR1 is SGHNT, CDR2 YYREEE, per germline (reference sequence). The V and J ends lost 2 bases and 5 bases respectively, with 11 bases between them. This CDR3 is built from 14 residues. In nucleotides, the CDR3 is TGTGCCAGCAGCTTTTTAGCGAGGAACAATGAGCAGTTCTTC. Its protein product is CASSFLARNNEQFF.

CDR3 nucleotide sequence: TGCAGTGCTAGAGCAGGGATAAGGGGGGTGAACACCGGGGAGCTGTTTTTT. Its translation: CSARAGIRGVNTGELFF. The chain carries TRBV20-1 and TRBJ2-2; D is possibly TRBD1 or TRBD2 (6 bases each). V dropped 1 base and J dropped 1 base, with 16 bases sitting between them. Germline V gene sequence: CDR1 DFQATT, CDR2 SNEGSKA (reference sequence). This CDR3 is built from 17 residues.

The gene calls are TRBV28 and TRBJ1-3; the D is unclear. This CDR3 spans 16 amino acids. Germline-derived CDR1 and CDR2 are MDHEN and SYDVKM. The V gene lost 2 bases and the J gene lost 0 bases, with 11 bases spanning the gap. DNA for the CDR3: TGTGCCAGCAGTTTACCTACTTGGTCCTCTGGAAACACCATATATTTT. Encoded protein: CASSLPTWSSGNTIYF. The full variable domain, in which reference TRBV28 and TRBJ1-3 provide the parts outside the CDR3, is DVKVTQSSRYLVKRTGEKVFLECVQDMDHENMFWYRQDPGLGLRLIYFSYDVKMKEKGDIPEGYSVSREKKERFSLILESASTNQTSMYLCASSLPTWSSGNTIYFGEGSWLTVV.

This clonotype was seen a handful of times. The chain uses TRBV15 and TRBJ2-1; 10 bases line up with TRBD1. The germline CDR1 and CDR2 sequences are LNHNV and YYDKDF (reference sequence). CDR3 length: 17 residues. The ends lost 6 bases at V and 4 bases at J; junction bases unmatched: 12. CDR3 nucleotide sequence: TGTGCCACCAGTAACCGACCCCCGGGACAGGGGTACAATGAGCAGTTCTTC. This translates into CATSNRPPGQGYNEQFF.

The rearrangement uses TRBV6-1 and TRBJ2-1; maybe TRBD1 (5 bases). The V gene's germline CDR1 is MNHNS and CDR2 SASEGT. The CDR3 consists of 15 residues. V shed 5 bases and J shed 4 bases, with 15 bases lying between them. As DNA, the CDR3 is TGTGCCAGCAGTCAGACAGCTGACTCTTACAATGAGCAGTTCTTC. As protein: CASSQTADSYNEQFF.

The chain uses TRBV20-1 and TRBJ2-1; 7 nucleotides align to TRBD2. Per germline, CDR1 DFQATT and CDR2 SNEGSKA (reference sequence). This CDR3 is built from 16 residues. J gave up 0 bases and V 4 bases, and 9 bases lay outside the gene matches. The CDR3, as DNA: TGCAGTGCTACAAATCTAGCGGAGAACTCCTACAATGAGCAGTTCTTC. It yields the protein CSATNLAENSYNEQFF.

The CDR3 region has the DNA TGTGCCAGCAGTTCGGCCACTAGTTCCGAGACCCAGTACTTC. The encoded protein is CASSSATSSETQYF. The genes are TRBV6-1 and TRBJ2-5; D possibly corresponds to TRBD2 (5 bases). Looked up from germline, CDR1 is MNHNS and CDR2 is SASEGT. V lost 5 bases, J lost 5 bases, and 15 bases lay in between. This CDR3 is 14 amino acids long.

The chain couples TRBV18 to TRBJ2-3; D is unresolved. There are 15 residues in the CDR3. The ends were cut back, 2 bases at V and 2 bases at J, with 11 bases in the middle. Germline CDR1 reads KGHSH; CDR2 reads LQKENI. DNA of the CDR3: TGTGCCAGCTCACCAATTCAGCGAGTCACAGATACGCAGTATTTT. It translates to CASSPIQRVTDTQYF. Based on the CDR3 plus reference TRBV18 and TRBJ2-3, the full variable domain is NAGVMQNPRHLVRRRGQEARLRCSPMKGHSHVYWYRQLPEEGLKFMVYLQKENIIDESGMPKERFSAEFPKEGPSILRIQQVVRGDSAAYFCASSPIQRVTDTQYFGPGTRLTVL.